This T cell receptor (beta chain) is from a study of blood T cell repertoires in COVID-19. This clone was seen only once. The method was immunoSEQ multiplex PCR; TCRdb's version includes in-frame clones alone and lacks a portion of them. The data contain some 210,000 clones, around 90% of them singletons. CDR3 length: 12 residues. Trimming removed 7 bases from V and 5 bases from J, with 11 bases in between. The V gene's germline CDR1 is SNHLY and CDR2 FYNNEI. V gene TRBV2 combines with J gene TRBJ2-5; D remains unclear. The receptor's source is a man in his sixties who had recovered from COVID-19. Sequencing input: peripheral blood. CDR3 bases: TGTGCCAGCACGGATGTCAGGGAGACCCAGTACTTC. Translating gives CASTDVRETQYF.